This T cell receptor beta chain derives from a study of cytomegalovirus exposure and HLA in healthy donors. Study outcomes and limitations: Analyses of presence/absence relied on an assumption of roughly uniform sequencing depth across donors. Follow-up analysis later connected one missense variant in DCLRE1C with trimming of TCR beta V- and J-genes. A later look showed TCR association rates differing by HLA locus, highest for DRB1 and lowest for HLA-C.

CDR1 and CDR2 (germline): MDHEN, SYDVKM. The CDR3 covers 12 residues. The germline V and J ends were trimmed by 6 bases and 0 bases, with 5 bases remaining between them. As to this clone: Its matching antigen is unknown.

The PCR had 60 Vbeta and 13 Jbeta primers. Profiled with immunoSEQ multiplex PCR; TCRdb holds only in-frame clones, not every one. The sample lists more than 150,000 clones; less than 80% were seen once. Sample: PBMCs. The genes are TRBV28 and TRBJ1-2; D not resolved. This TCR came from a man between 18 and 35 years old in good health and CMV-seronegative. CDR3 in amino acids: CASRLPNYGYTF. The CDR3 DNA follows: TGTGCCAGCAGACTCCCTAACTATGGCTACACCTTC.